This entry describes one T cell receptor (beta chain). What it binds is not known. Assay used: immunoSEQ multiplex PCR; TCRdb lists only in-frame clones, some missing. The table includes about 330,000 clones, about 90% detected once. This sample was taken from a study of Ad26.COV2.S vaccination and SARS-CoV-2 variants. The overall study: Into the muscle, Ad26.COV2.S was dosed once or twice, 56 days apart.

Trimming removed 1 base from V and 2 bases from J; junction bases left unmatched: 4. There are 18 residues in the CDR3. CDR1 KGHSH and CDR2 LQKENI come from the germline V gene. Points from the study as a whole: In vaccinated individuals, spike-specific CD8+ and CD4+ T cell responses reportedly displayed substantial breadth.

Treatment in this sample: about 20 received Ad26.COV2.S at low or high dose, single or two shots; 5 received placebo; per-sample allocation not given. Specimen acquisition occurred on day 63 following the initial vaccine or placebo injection. This material consisted of peripheral blood, taken in a trial of Ad26.COV2.S vaccine versus placebo. This sequence joins TRBV18 and TRBJ2-6; 11 bases match TRBD1. The sequence was obtained from a person aged 18 to 59 who received the Ad26.COV2.S COVID-19 vaccine or a placebo. The CDR3 loop is CASSPLGTGGPGANVLTF. DNA of the CDR3: TGTGCCAGCTCACCACTTGGGACAGGGGGACCTGGGGCCAACGTCCTGACTTTC.